The 4 T cell receptor beta chains below all came from one sample that was sequenced in a study of cytotoxic CD8 clonotypes in ibrutinib-treated CLL. This table comes from immunoSEQ multiplex PCR, and its TCRdb copy is limited to in-frame clones, with some not included. The sample holds 65,000 to 85,000 clones; approximately 87% are singletons and the top ten take about two fifths. The sequenced sample was PBMCs, obtained after 24 months of ibrutinib treatment. These receptors were collected from a human donor with chronic lymphocytic leukemia.

With respect to this clone: Other DNA sequences within the sample encode an identical CDR3. The chain links TRBV28 to TRBJ1-2; no reliable D call. V lost 6 bases, J lost 4 bases, and 9 bases lay in between. The V gene's germline CDR1 is MDHEN and CDR2 SYDVKM. CDR3 size: 12 residues. The CDR3 sequence is CASSLTVYGYTF. CDR3 DNA sequence: TGTGCCAGCAGCCTTACAGTCTATGGCTACACCTTC.

The J gene is TRBJ2-4, the V gene TRBV2, with D perhaps matching TRBD1 or TRBD2 (5 bases each). Germline CDR1 SNHLY, CDR2 FYNNEI. This CDR3 has 14 residues. V shed 2 bases and J shed 15 bases, with 20 bases lying between them. The CDR3 loop is CASSESLNSGTGYF. The CDR3 DNA is TGTGCCAGCAGTGAAAGCCTGAACTCCGGGACGGGGTACTTC.

This clone was observed once. The chain joins TRBV5-1 to TRBJ1-2; 8 nucleotides match TRBD1. The CDR3 is made up of 15 amino acids. J gave up 7 bases and V 0 bases, and 8 bases lay outside the gene matches. In germline, CDR1 is SGHRS, CDR2 YFSETQ. CDR3 sequence (DNA): TGCGCCAGCAGCTTGGCAGGGGGCAACCGGAGTGGCTACACCTTC. This translates into CASSLAGGNRSGYTF.

The rearrangement uses TRBV9 and TRBJ2-1; 8 bases fit TRBD2. The CDR3 loop spans 16 amino acids. The trim removed 0 bases at V and 6 bases at J, leaving 8 bases unmatched. The germline gives CDR1 SGDLS, CDR2 YYNGEE. The CDR3 loop is CASSVVPAGDINEQFF. The DNA for the CDR3 is TGTGCCAGCAGCGTAGTGCCAGCGGGAGATATCAATGAGCAGTTCTTC.